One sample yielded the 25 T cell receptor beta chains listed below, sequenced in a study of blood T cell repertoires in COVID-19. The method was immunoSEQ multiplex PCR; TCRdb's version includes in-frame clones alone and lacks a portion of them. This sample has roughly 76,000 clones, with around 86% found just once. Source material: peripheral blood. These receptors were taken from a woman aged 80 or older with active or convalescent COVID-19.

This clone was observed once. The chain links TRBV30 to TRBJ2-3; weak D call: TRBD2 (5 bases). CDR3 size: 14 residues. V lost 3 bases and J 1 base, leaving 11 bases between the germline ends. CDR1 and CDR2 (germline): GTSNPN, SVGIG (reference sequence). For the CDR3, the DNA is TGTGCCTGGAGAGCCGTGAGGGGCACAGATACGCAGTATTTT. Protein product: CAWRAVRGTDTQYF. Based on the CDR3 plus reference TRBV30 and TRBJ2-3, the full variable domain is SQTIHQWPATLVQPVGSPLSLECTVEGTSNPNLYWYRQAAGRGLQLLFYSVGIGQISSEVPQNLSASRPQDRQFILSSKKLLLSDSGFYLCAWRAVRGTDTQYFGPGTRLTVL.

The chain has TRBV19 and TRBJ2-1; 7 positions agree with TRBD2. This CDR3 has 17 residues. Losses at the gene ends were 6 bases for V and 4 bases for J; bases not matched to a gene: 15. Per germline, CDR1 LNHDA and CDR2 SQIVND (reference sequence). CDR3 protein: CASRESGRTGGYNEQFF. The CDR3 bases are TGTGCCAGTAGGGAATCGGGACGAACGGGAGGATACAATGAGCAGTTCTTC.

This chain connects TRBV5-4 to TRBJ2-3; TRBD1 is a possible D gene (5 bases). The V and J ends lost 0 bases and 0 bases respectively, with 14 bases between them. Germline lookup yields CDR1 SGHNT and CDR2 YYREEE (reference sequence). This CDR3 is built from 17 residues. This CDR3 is CASSLGNPRQSTDTQYF. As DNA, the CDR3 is TGTGCCAGCAGCTTGGGTAACCCGAGACAGAGCACAGATACGCAGTATTTT.

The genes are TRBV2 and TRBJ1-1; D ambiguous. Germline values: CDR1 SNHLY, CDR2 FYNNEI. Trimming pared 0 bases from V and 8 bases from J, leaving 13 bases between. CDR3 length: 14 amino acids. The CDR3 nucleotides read TGTGCCAGCAGTGAAGCGCTAAGCGTCGAAGAAGCTTTCTTT. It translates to CASSEALSVEEAFF.

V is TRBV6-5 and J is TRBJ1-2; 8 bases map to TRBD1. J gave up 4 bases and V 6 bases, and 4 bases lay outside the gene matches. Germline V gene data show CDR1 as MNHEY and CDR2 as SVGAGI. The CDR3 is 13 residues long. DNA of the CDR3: TGTGCCAGCAGCGATGGACAGGGCTATGGCTACACCTTC. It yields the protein CASSDGQGYGYTF.

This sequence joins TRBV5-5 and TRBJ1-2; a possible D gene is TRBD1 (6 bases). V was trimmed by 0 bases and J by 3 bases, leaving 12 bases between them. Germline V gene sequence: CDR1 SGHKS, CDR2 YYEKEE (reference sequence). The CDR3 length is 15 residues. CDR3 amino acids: CASSLDAGEYYGYTF. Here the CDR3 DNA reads TGTGCCAGCAGCTTGGACGCAGGGGAGTACTATGGCTACACCTTC.

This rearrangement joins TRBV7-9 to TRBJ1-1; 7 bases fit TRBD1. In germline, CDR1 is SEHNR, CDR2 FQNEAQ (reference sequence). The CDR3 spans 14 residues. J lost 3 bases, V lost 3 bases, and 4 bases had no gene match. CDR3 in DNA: TGTGCCAGCAGCTTCAGGGGGTTAGACACTGAAGCTTTCTTT. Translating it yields CASSFRGLDTEAFF.

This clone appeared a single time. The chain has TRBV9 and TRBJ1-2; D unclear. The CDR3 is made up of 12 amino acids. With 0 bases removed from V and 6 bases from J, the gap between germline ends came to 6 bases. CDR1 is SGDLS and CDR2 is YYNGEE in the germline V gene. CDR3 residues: CASSVGGNGYTF. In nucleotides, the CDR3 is TGTGCCAGCAGCGTAGGAGGGAATGGCTACACCTTC.

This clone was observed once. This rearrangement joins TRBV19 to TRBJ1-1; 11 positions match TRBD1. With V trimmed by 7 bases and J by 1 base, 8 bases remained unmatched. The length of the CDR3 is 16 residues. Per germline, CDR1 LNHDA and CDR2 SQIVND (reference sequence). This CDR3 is CASMPGTGGRNTEAFF. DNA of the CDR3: TGTGCCAGTATGCCGGGGACAGGGGGGCGGAACACTGAAGCTTTCTTT. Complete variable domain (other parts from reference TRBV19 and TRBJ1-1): DGGITQSPKYLFRKEGQNVTLSCEQNLNHDAMYWYRQDPGQGLRLIYYSQIVNDFQKGDIAEGYSVSREKKESFPLTVTSAQKNPTAFYLCASMPGTGGRNTEAFFGQGTRLTVV.

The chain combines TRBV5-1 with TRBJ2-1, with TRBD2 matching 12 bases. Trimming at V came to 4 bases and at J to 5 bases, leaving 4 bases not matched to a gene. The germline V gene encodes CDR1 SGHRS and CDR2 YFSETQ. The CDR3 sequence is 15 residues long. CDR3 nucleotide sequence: TGCGCCAGCAGCCGCCCTAGCGGGGGGGACAATGAGCAGTTCTTC. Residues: CASSRPSGGDNEQFF.

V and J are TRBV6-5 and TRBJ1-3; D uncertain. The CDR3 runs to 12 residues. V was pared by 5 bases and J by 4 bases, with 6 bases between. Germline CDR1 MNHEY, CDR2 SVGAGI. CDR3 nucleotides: TGTGCCAGCAGTAACAACGGAAACACCATATATTTT. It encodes CASSNNGNTIYF.

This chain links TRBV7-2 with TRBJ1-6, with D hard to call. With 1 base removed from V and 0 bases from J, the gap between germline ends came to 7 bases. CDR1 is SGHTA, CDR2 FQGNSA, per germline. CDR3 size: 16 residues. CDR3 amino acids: CASSLVRSSYNSPLHF. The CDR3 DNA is TGTGCCAGCAGCTTAGTGAGGAGCTCCTATAATTCACCCCTCCACTTT.

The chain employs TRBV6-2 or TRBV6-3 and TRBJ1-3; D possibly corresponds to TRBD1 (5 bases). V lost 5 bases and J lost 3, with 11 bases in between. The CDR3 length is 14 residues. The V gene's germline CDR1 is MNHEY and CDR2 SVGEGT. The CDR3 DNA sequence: TGTGCCAGCAGTCAAGACAGAGTTGGAAACACCATATATTTT. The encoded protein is CASSQDRVGNTIYF.

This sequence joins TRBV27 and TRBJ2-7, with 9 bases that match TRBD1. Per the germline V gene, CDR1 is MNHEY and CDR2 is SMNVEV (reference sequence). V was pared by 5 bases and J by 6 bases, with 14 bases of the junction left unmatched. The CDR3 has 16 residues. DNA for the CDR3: TGTGCCAGCAGTCTCTTCACAGGGGGCGCTTCAAGCGAGCAGTACTTC. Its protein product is CASSLFTGGASSEQYF.

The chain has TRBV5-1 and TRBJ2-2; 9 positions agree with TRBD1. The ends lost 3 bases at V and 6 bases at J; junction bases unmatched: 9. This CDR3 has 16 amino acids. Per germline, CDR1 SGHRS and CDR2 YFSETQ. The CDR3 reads CASSSFVRTGAGELFF. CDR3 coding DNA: TGCGCCAGCAGCTCCTTCGTACGGACAGGGGCCGGGGAGCTGTTTTTT. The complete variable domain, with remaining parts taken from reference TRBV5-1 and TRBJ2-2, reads KAGVTQTPRYLIKTRGQQVTLSCSPISGHRSVSWYQQTPGQGLQFLFEYFSETQRNKGNFPGRFSGRQFSNSRSEMNVSTLELGDSALYLCASSSFVRTGAGELFFGEGSRLTVL.

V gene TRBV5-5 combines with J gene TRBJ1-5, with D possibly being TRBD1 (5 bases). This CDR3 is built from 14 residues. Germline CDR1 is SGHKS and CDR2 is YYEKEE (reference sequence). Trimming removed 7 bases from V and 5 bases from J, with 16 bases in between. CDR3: CASQAGPDHQPQHF. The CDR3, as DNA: TGTGCCAGCCAGGCAGGGCCGGATCATCAGCCCCAGCATTTT.

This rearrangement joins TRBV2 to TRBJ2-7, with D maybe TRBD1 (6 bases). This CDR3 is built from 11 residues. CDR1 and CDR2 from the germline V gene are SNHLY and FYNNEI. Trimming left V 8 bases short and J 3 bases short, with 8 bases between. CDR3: CASGRGYEQYF. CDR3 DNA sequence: TGTGCCAGCGGCAGGGGCTACGAGCAGTACTTC.

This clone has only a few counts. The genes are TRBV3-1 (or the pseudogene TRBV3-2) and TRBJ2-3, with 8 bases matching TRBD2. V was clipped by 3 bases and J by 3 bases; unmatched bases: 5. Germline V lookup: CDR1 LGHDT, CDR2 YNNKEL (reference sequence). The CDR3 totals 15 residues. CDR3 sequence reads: CASSQTGGATDTQYF. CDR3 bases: TGTGCCAGCAGCCAGACCGGGGGGGCGACAGATACGCAGTATTTT.

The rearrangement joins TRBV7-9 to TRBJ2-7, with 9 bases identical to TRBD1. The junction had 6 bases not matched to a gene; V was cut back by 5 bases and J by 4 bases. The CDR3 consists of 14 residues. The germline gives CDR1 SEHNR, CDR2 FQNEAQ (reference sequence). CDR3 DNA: TGTGCCAGCAGCGACCGGGACAGGGTATACGAGCAGTACTTC. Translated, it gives CASSDRDRVYEQYF.

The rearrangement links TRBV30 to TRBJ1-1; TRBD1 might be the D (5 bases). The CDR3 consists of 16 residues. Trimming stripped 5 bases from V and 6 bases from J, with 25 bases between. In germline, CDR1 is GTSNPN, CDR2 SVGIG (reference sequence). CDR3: CAWLGGRGTRGPEAFF. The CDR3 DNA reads TGTGCCTGGTTGGGGGGAAGGGGCACTAGGGGACCTGAAGCTTTCTTT.

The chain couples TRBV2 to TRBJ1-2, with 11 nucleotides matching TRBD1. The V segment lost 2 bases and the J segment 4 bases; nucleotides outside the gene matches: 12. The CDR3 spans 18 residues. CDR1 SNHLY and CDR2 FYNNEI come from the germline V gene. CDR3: CASSESVWTGGLSYGYTF. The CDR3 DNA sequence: TGTGCCAGCAGTGAATCAGTATGGACAGGGGGCTTGAGCTATGGCTACACCTTC. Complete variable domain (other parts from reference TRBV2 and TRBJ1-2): EPEVTQTPSHQVTQMGQEVILRCVPISNHLYFYWYRQILGQKVEFLVSFYNNEISEKSEIFDDQFSVERPDGSNFTLKIRSTKLEDSAMYFCASSESVWTGGLSYGYTFGSGTRLTVV.

Here the CDR3 reads CASSLIAETNSPLHF. The CDR3 coding sequence is TGCGCCAGCAGCTTGATCGCAGAAACTAATTCACCCCTCCACTTT. The rearrangement links TRBV5-1 to TRBJ1-6; D not resolved. Germline V gives CDR1 SGHRS, CDR2 YFSETQ. V was clipped by 1 base and J by 6 bases, with 11 bases between them. The CDR3 covers 15 residues.

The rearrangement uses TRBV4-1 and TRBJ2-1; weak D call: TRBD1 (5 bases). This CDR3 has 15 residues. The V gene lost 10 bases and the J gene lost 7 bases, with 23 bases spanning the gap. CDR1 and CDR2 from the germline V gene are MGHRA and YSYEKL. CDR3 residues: CATKQGIDSRNEQFF. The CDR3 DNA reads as TGCGCCACCAAACAAGGTATAGACAGCAGGAATGAGCAGTTCTTC.

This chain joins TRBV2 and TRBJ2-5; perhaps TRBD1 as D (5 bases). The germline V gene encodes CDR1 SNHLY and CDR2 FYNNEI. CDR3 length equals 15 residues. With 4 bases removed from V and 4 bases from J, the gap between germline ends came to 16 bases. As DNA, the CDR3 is TGTGCCAGCAGTGCCTTAGGGGCGGTCGGAGAGACCCAGTACTTC. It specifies CASSALGAVGETQYF.

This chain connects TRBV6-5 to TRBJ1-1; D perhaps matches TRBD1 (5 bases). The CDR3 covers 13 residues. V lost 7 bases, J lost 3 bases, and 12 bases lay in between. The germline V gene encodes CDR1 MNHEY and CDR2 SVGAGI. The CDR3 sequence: CASNSREDTEAFF. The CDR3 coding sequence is TGTGCCAGCAACTCCAGGGAGGACACTGAAGCTTTCTTT.